This record covers a single T cell receptor beta chain. Its recognized antigen is unknown. Nothing much larger sits one base from this clone, and base qualities are not available. This entry comes from a study of shared clonotypes between healthy human individuals (dated by TCRdb to 2020 to 2021). The study in broad terms: The cohort included a few men and two women between 18 and 49 years of age. For each donor, CD4 naive and CD4 memory were each run on three plates, CD8 naive on two plates, and CD8 memory on one plate. To estimate repertoire size and how much clonotypes are shared between individuals, the study performed deep sequencing of blood TCR repertoires from about 5 healthy adults. To increase sequencing depth and limit assay-specific biases, different laboratories used diverse techniques to prepare libraries and sequence TCR repertoires. Between about 0.9 and 10 billion PBMCs per donor were obtained by leukapheresis.

Summary of the overall study and its limitations: Clonotypes shared by all four sorted-subset donors showed higher generation probabilities than non-shared clonotypes. Because the study included only a small number of donors, the genetic and exposure-history diversity represented was limited. Sampling was restricted to blood, and TCR repertoires in tissue are likely to differ from TCR repertoires in blood. Pairwise subsampling led to the expectation that sequencing depth would affect the degree of clonotype sharing among donors. Rarefaction of sorted-subset datasets indicated incomplete sequencing despite the large sequencing depth. When several donors were compared, the shared fraction of clonotypes was 5% to 6.5% for naive CD4, around 4% for naive CD8, about 2.4% for memory CD4, and less than 0.5% for memory CD8. Naive subsets generally had larger estimated clonotype richness than memory subsets.

CD8 naive samples were obtained by positive selection for CCR7 among CD45RO-negative cells, yielding a CD45RA+CCR7+ population from which TemRA cells were excluded. The donors were healthy, HIV-negative adults with no recently reported acute infections or vaccinations. Every donor was a Caucasian adult living in Nashville, Tennessee, USA. Blood was obtained by leukapheresis, after which PBMCs were separated by Ficoll-Histopaque density gradient centrifugation and cryopreserved in liquid nitrogen vapor phase. Analytical flow cytometry was used to check the purity and quantity of each magnetically sorted T cell population. Genomic DNA was isolated from every sorted fraction and measured by UV absorbance on a Nanodrop 2000c. CDR1 SGHRS and CDR2 YFSETQ were looked up in the germline V gene. V ends up 2 bases short and J 3 bases short, with an unmatched junction base count of 5. From the cysteine up to the phenylalanine, the CDR3 has a length of 15 residues. The retained sequence is limited to the CDR3, 45 bases, with the frame set at the first base.

Using the deep immunoSEQ assay, TCR CDR3 regions were amplified from genomic DNA by multiplex PCR. For each cell subset, the extracted genomic DNA was distributed evenly across all wells of several immunoSEQ 96-well plates, and each plate served as one replicate. For sorted subsets, around 0.2 ug genomic DNA, equal to 30,000 or so T cell genomes, was loaded into each replicate PCR. Purified libraries were measured with a Qubit 3.0 fluorometer, size-checked on a Bioanalyzer 2100, and measured again with the KAPA Library Quantification kit. Each immunoSEQ 96-well plate was sequenced on its own single-read 150-cycle Illumina NextSeq 550 flow cell. On the authors' methods: The immunoSEQ output contained only junctional sequences without quality scores, so filtering could not match that applied to full-length reads. Sequences were annotated with PyIR, a Python wrapper for IgBLAST v1.9, and V/J genes and CDR3 were assigned using IMGT germline references. Any read was removed if the V/J assignment was weak (E-value above 1e-6), the CDR3 was missing, or the read contained stop codons, out-of-frame junctions, or ambiguous translated residues. V3J clonotypes were defined as sequences sharing the same inferred V gene, J gene, and CDR3 amino acid sequence. To compute the percentage overlap between repertoires, the number of shared unique clonotypes was divided by the size of the smaller repertoire. Richness of each repertoire was evaluated using RTK rarefaction, the Chao1 estimator, and Recon v2.1 estimates of unobserved clonotypes. OLGA was used to compute generation probabilities for all TCRbeta clonotypes that the gDNA method yielded from a few donors. The table was pulled from immuneACCESS by TCRdb, which kept in-frame rearrangements only. Such tables lose some clones; where checked, under half of the loss comes from unresolved V genes, and the rest has no known cause. V and J calls and clone size come straight from that table; D and trimming were deduced from the DNA. Recorded for this sample are under 600,000 clones; roughly 98% of them occurred a single time. The ten largest clones take up 0.3% of the sample.

The chain is assembled from TRBV5-1 and TRBJ2-7, with 10 central nucleotides matching TRBD1. This clonotype was obtained from a man aged 25-45 years in good health. The material sequenced was naive CD8+ T cells sorted from blood. The sample's cell subset or site label, decoded: CD45RA+CCR7+. The CDR3 region reads CASSFPGQGNYEQYF. The nucleotide sequence reads TGCGCCAGCAGCTTCCCGGGACAGGGGAACTACGAGCAGTACTTC.